This T cell receptor beta chain was captured by sequencing in a study of shared clonotypes between healthy human individuals. CD45RO-negative, CCR7-positively selected cells formed the naive CD8 fraction, excluding terminally differentiated effector memory CD45RA+ cells. The CDR3 has 18 amino acids. Germline CDR1 is PRHDT and CDR2 is FYEKMQ (reference sequence). V shed 1 base and J 0 bases; nucleotides not matched to a gene: 12. General study findings and limits: Sharing across four donors was highest in naive CD4 (roughly 5%) and lowest in memory CD8 (approximately 0.4%). Expectations were that clonotype sharing among donors would be affected by sequencing depth. Genetic and exposure-history diversity was limited by the few donors.

Remarks on this clone: The antigen remains unidentified.

The authors distributed each subset's genomic DNA evenly over several immunoSEQ plates. Sequenced by immunoSEQ multiplex PCR; TCRdb stores in-frame clones only, minus some. The data hold millions of clones, with 90% to 95% observed a single time. The TCR sequence derives from a man aged 18 to 35 in good health. Some clones in this sample may be carry-over from other donors' samples. The sample consisted of naive CD8+ T cells from PBMCs. This chain joins TRBV13 and TRBJ2-7; 7 nucleotides match TRBD2. The CDR3 DNA is TGTGCCAGCAGCTTAGCTCGAACGGGAGGACCCAGCTCCTACGAGCAGTACTTC. Translated: CASSLARTGGPSSYEQYF.